The 29 T cell receptor beta chains presented below share a single source sample, sequenced in a study of OX40 agonist ivuxolimab in advanced cancers. The repertoire was sequenced with immunoSEQ multiplex PCR; TCRdb's copy has only in-frame clones and lacks some. The sample includes tens of thousands of clones, roughly 87% seen only once; the top ten take 0.33%. The source was CD4+ or CD8+ T cells sorted from blood, collected in a trial of the OX40 agonist ivuxolimab. These receptors all come from an adult with an advanced solid tumor such as melanoma, head and neck, liver or kidney cancer.

V and J are TRBV5-1 and TRBJ2-1, with a tentative D call TRBD2 (7 bases). The CDR3 runs to 14 residues. V gave up 2 bases and J gave up 5 bases, with 11 bases separating them. The germline CDR1 and CDR2 sequences are SGHRS and YFSETQ. The CDR3 spells CASSFQRDNNEQFF. The DNA of the CDR3 is TGCGCCAGCAGCTTCCAGCGGGACAACAATGAGCAGTTCTTC.

The chain employs TRBV6-5 and TRBJ1-1; the match to TRBD1 covers 8 bases. V shed 2 bases, J shed 1 base, and the junction held 3 bases outside the gene matches. The CDR3 runs to 15 residues. The germline V gene encodes CDR1 MNHEY and CDR2 SVGAGI. This CDR3 reads CASSYGDRRNTEAFF. The CDR3 DNA sequence: TGTGCCAGCAGTTACGGGGACAGGAGGAACACTGAAGCTTTCTTT.

The count of this clone is one. The V and J genes are TRBV19 and TRBJ2-7; maybe TRBD2 (5 bases). Germline V gene sequence: CDR1 LNHDA, CDR2 SQIVND (reference sequence). The CDR3 sequence is 14 residues long. Trimming stripped 6 bases from V and 2 bases from J, with 14 bases between. In DNA, the CDR3 is TGTGCCAGTAGCCCGGAGGTCGGAACCTACGAGCAGTACTTC. Translating it yields CASSPEVGTYEQYF. The full variable domain, with the rest looked up from reference TRBV19 and TRBJ2-7, is DGGITQSPKYLFRKEGQNVTLSCEQNLNHDAMYWYRQDPGQGLRLIYYSQIVNDFQKGDIAEGYSVSREKKESFPLTVTSAQKNPTAFYLCASSPEVGTYEQYFGPGTRLTVT.

The V call is TRBV28, the J call TRBJ1-5; 9 bases are a match to TRBD1. The trim removed 5 bases at V and 0 bases at J, leaving 5 bases unmatched. Germline V gene data show CDR1 as MDHEN and CDR2 as SYDVKM. This CDR3 is 16 amino acids long. CDR3 sequence (DNA): TGTGCCAGCAGTCGACAGGGGGTAGGTAGCAATCAGCCCCAGCATTTT. Its protein product is CASSRQGVGSNQPQHF.

The rearrangement links TRBV2 to TRBJ1-3; D gene uncertain. The CDR3 spans 13 residues. Germline CDR1 and CDR2: SNHLY and FYNNEI. V was cut by 1 base and J by 5 bases, with 6 bases left in between. The CDR3 bases are TGTGCCAGCAGTGAAGAAGGGAGAAACACCATATATTTT. Protein: CASSEEGRNTIYF.

The chain carries TRBV5-1 and TRBJ1-1; no clear D gene. CDR3 length: 14 amino acids. V lost 2 bases and J 0 bases, leaving 8 bases between the germline ends. Germline V gene sequence: CDR1 SGHRS, CDR2 YFSETQ. The CDR3, as DNA: TGCGCCAGCAGCTTTGGGTTGATGAACACTGAAGCTTTCTTT. Amino acids: CASSFGLMNTEAFF.

The chain employs TRBV4-2 and TRBJ1-4; D possibly corresponds to TRBD1 (6 bases). The length of the CDR3 is 14 residues. V lost 2 bases and J lost 3, with 7 bases in between. Germline V gene lookup returns CDR1 LGHNA and CDR2 YNFKEQ. The CDR3 spells CASSQQGPNEKLFF. CDR3 in DNA: TGTGCCAGCAGCCAACAGGGGCCTAATGAAAAACTGTTTTTT.

The chain couples TRBV6-1 to TRBJ1-2; TRBD1 matches at 9 bases. The CDR3 extends over 14 amino acids. Germline V CDR1 and CDR2: MNHNS, SASEGT. V lost 6 bases and J lost 4; bases outside the gene matches: 6. CDR3 coding DNA: TGTGCCAGCAGAGACCGGGACAGGGCCTATGGCTACACCTTC. Its protein product is CASRDRDRAYGYTF.

This chain joins TRBV6-6 and TRBJ2-2, with TRBD1 identical over 7 bases. This CDR3 is built from 15 residues. The germline CDR1 and CDR2 sequences are MNHNY and SVGAGI (reference sequence). Unmatched junction bases numbered 10, after V lost 11 bases and J lost 1 base. DNA of the CDR3: TGTGCCGTCGACGCCGGGACAGTGAACACCGGGGAGCTGTTTTTT. Its protein is CAVDAGTVNTGELFF.

The V call is TRBV5-1, the J call TRBJ2-3; D may be TRBD2 (5 bases). This CDR3 has 16 residues. Germline V gene lookup returns CDR1 SGHRS and CDR2 YFSETQ. V was pared by 7 bases and J by 4 bases, with 22 bases between. The CDR3: CASRLSPLAISDTQYF. As DNA, the CDR3 is TGCGCCAGCCGACTATCACCCCTGGCTATCTCAGATACGCAGTATTTT.

The chain is built from TRBV14 and TRBJ2-2, with a tentative D call TRBD1 (6 bases). CDR3 length: 18 residues. Germline CDR1 SGHDN, CDR2 FVKESK. Between the trimmed V and J ends, which lost 0 bases and 0 bases, there was a span of 14 bases. The CDR3 loop is CASSQDRWGQANTGELFF. The CDR3 coding sequence is TGTGCCAGCAGCCAAGATCGTTGGGGACAAGCGAACACCGGGGAGCTGTTTTTT.

The CDR3 loop reads CASSMGGPANEKLFF. The CDR3 region has the DNA TGTGCCAGTAGTATGGGAGGACCCGCCAATGAAAAACTGTTTTTT. The V and J genes are TRBV19 and TRBJ1-4; no clear D. CDR3 length: 15 residues. CDR1 and CDR2 from the germline V gene are LNHDA and SQIVND (reference sequence). Trimming took off 3 bases at V and 5 bases at J, with 13 bases between the two ends.

V and J are TRBV9 and TRBJ1-6, with no clear D. Per germline, CDR1 SGDLS and CDR2 YYNGEE. The CDR3 extends over 16 amino acids. Trimming cost V 3 bases and J 0 bases, with 10 bases left between them. The CDR3 DNA is TGTGCCAGCAGCGCCACCCTGAGCTCCTATAATTCACCCCTCCACTTT. This gives the protein CASSATLSSYNSPLHF.

The gene calls are TRBV5-1 and TRBJ1-1; the D gene is possibly TRBD1 (6 bases). This CDR3 has 14 amino acids. Trimming pared 4 bases from V and 8 bases from J, leaving 18 bases between. Germline lookup yields CDR1 SGHRS and CDR2 YFSETQ. CDR3 loop: CASSGRGGPWEAFF. DNA of the CDR3: TGCGCCAGCAGCGGCCGGGGGGGCCCCTGGGAAGCTTTCTTT.

This clone has a handful of counts. The J gene is TRBJ2-2, the V gene TRBV5-4, with no clear D. The CDR3 spans 15 residues. V dropped 0 bases and J dropped 0 bases, with 6 bases sitting between them. Germline V gene lookup returns CDR1 SGHNT and CDR2 YYREEE (reference sequence). In DNA form, the CDR3 reads TGTGCCAGCAGCTTGGGGGTTTCGAACACCGGGGAGCTGTTTTTT. Its translation: CASSLGVSNTGELFF.

This chain connects TRBV5-1 to TRBJ2-1; D remains unclear. Germline CDR1 and CDR2: SGHRS and YFSETQ. The length of the CDR3 is 11 residues. V shed 0 bases and J shed 10 bases, with 5 bases lying between them. The CDR3 nucleotides read TGCGCCAGCAGCTTGGAAAGGGAGCAGTTCTTC. It yields the protein CASSLEREQFF. The complete variable domain, with remaining parts taken from reference TRBV5-1 and TRBJ2-1, reads KAGVTQTPRYLIKTRGQQVTLSCSPISGHRSVSWYQQTPGQGLQFLFEYFSETQRNKGNFPGRFSGRQFSNSRSEMNVSTLELGDSALYLCASSLEREQFFGPGTRLTVL.

The J gene is TRBJ1-2, the V gene TRBV7-9, with D unresolved. Deletions cut 5 bases from V and 4 bases from J, with 14 bases between. Germline V gene sequence: CDR1 SEHNR, CDR2 FQNEAQ (reference sequence). This CDR3 has 14 residues. In DNA, the CDR3 is TGTGCCAGCAGCCCAACTACAGCATCCTATGGCTACACCTTC. It translates to CASSPTTASYGYTF.

The sample holds one count of this clone. The V and J genes are TRBV5-8 and TRBJ2-2; 7 bases align to TRBD1. V trimming: 2 bases; J trimming: 1 base; junction bases outside the gene matches: 2. Germline V gives CDR1 SGHTS, CDR2 YDEGEE. The CDR3 spans 15 residues. This chain's CDR3 is CASSLWTGNTGELFF. The CDR3 region has the DNA TGTGCCAGCAGCTTATGGACAGGGAACACCGGGGAGCTGTTTTTT.

V is TRBV4-1 and J is TRBJ2-5, with no clear D. V was clipped by 2 bases and J by 3 bases, with 7 bases between them. Germline V gene lookup returns CDR1 MGHRA and CDR2 YSYEKL. This CDR3 spans 13 amino acids. CDR3 in amino acids: CASSQWQKETQYF. CDR3 in DNA: TGCGCCAGCAGCCAATGGCAGAAAGAGACCCAGTACTTC.

V is TRBV30 and J is TRBJ2-7; 9 bases are shared with TRBD2. With V trimmed by 5 bases and J by 0 bases, 8 bases remained unmatched. CDR1 GTSNPN and CDR2 SVGIG come from the germline V gene (reference sequence). The CDR3 loop spans 15 amino acids. CDR3 sequence (DNA): TGTGCCTGGCTTCCTGGACTAGCGCGCTCCTACGAGCAGTACTTC. Translation gives CAWLPGLARSYEQYF.

The chain is built from TRBV9 and TRBJ1-2, with TRBD1 matching over 8 bases. Germline V gives CDR1 SGDLS, CDR2 YYNGEE. This CDR3 has 12 amino acids. Trimming at V came to 4 bases and at J to 8 bases, leaving 4 bases not matched to a gene. CDR3 coding DNA: TGTGCCAGCAGCTCCACAGGGGGAGGCTACACCTTC. This translates into CASSSTGGGYTF.

This chain connects TRBV5-1 to TRBJ1-4; TRBD1 agrees at 9 bases. The CDR3 is made up of 14 amino acids. Germline CDR1 SGHRS, CDR2 YFSETQ. Trimming at V came to 5 bases and at J to 6 bases, leaving 5 bases not matched to a gene. The CDR3 loop reads CASRLTGGDEKLFF. The CDR3 region has the DNA TGCGCCAGCAGGTTGACAGGGGGAGATGAAAAACTGTTTTTT.

This clone was seen only once. The chain recombines TRBV27 with TRBJ1-6, with 8 nucleotides matching TRBD1. There are 17 residues in the CDR3. Germline CDR1 MNHEY, CDR2 SMNVEV (reference sequence). J was trimmed by 7 bases and V by 5 bases; bases with no gene match: 13. The chain's CDR3 is CASSPRQGTMENSPLHF. The DNA for the CDR3 is TGTGCCAGCAGTCCTCGACAGGGGACCATGGAAAATTCACCCCTCCACTTT.

The chain links TRBV28 to TRBJ1-1; D not resolved. The germline V and J ends were trimmed by 3 bases and 7 bases, with 9 bases remaining between them. Per germline, CDR1 MDHEN and CDR2 SYDVKM. The length of the CDR3 is 12 residues. Here the CDR3 DNA reads TGTGCCAGCAGTTTGATGTACAGTGAAGCTTTCTTT. Amino acid sequence: CASSLMYSEAFF.

The chain recombines TRBV2 with TRBJ1-4, with D perhaps TRBD1 (6 bases). Trimming cost V 5 bases and J 0 bases, with 10 bases left between them. The CDR3 is 15 amino acids. CDR1 and CDR2 (germline): SNHLY, FYNNEI. In DNA form, the CDR3 reads TGTGCCAGCAGTCTACAGGGTGCAACTAATGAAAAACTGTTTTTT. As protein: CASSLQGATNEKLFF. The complete variable domain, with remaining parts taken from reference TRBV2 and TRBJ1-4, reads EPEVTQTPSHQVTQMGQEVILRCVPISNHLYFYWYRQILGQKVEFLVSFYNNEISEKSEIFDDQFSVERPDGSNFTLKIRSTKLEDSAMYFCASSLQGATNEKLFFGSGTQLSVL.

This chain connects TRBV9 to TRBJ2-5; TRBD2 matches 13 bases. The V gene end was trimmed by 3 bases and the J gene end by 3 bases; junction bases not matched to a gene: 2. This CDR3 is built from 15 residues. The germline V gene has CDR1 SGDLS and CDR2 YYNGEE. The CDR3 loop is CASSGTSGGKETQYF. CDR3 coding DNA: TGTGCCAGCAGCGGGACTAGCGGGGGTAAAGAGACCCAGTACTTC.

V and J are TRBV19 and TRBJ1-5; 7 nucleotides align to TRBD1. This CDR3 has 17 amino acids. The germline gives CDR1 LNHDA, CDR2 SQIVND (reference sequence). The trim removed 5 bases at V and 2 bases at J, leaving 12 bases unmatched. The CDR3: CASSPGTAVFGNQPQHF. The CDR3, as DNA: TGTGCCAGTAGTCCGGGGACAGCAGTTTTCGGCAATCAGCCCCAGCATTTT. The full variable domain, with the rest looked up from reference TRBV19 and TRBJ1-5, is DGGITQSPKYLFRKEGQNVTLSCEQNLNHDAMYWYRQDPGQGLRLIYYSQIVNDFQKGDIAEGYSVSREKKESFPLTVTSAQKNPTAFYLCASSPGTAVFGNQPQHFGDGTRLSIL.

This clone has only one observation. The V call is TRBV12-5, the J call TRBJ2-7; D is ambiguous. The CDR3 loop spans 15 amino acids. The germline V gene encodes CDR1 LGHNT and CDR2 FRNRAP. Trimming removed 0 bases at V and 2 bases at J, with 11 bases between. The CDR3 bases are TGTGCTAGTGGTTTGGTACGAAATAGGCCCTACGAGCAGTACTTC. This gives the protein CASGLVRNRPYEQYF.

The V call is TRBV2, the J call TRBJ1-2; D is ambiguous. CDR1 and CDR2 (germline): SNHLY, FYNNEI. CDR3 length: 14 residues. The V end was cut by 1 base, the J end by 4 bases, with 10 bases between. DNA of the CDR3: TGTGCCAGCAGTGAAGGAGGAGGAGGCTATGGCTACACCTTC. It is translated as CASSEGGGGYGYTF.